One sample yielded the 27 T cell receptor beta chains listed below, sequenced in a study of siplizumab effects on memory and regulatory T cells. The table came from immunoSEQ multiplex PCR; TCRdb's copy has only in-frame clones and leaves some out. Counted here are roughly 120,000 clones, 90% to 95% occurring once; the ten biggest clones make up roughly 1.5%. Sequenced material: non-Treg CD4+ T cells sorted from blood. Source of these receptors: a human donor in good health.

J is TRBJ2-7 and V is TRBV5-4; D is unresolved. Germline assignment: CDR1 SGHNT and CDR2 YYREEE (reference sequence). There are 11 residues in the CDR3. Trimming removed 5 bases at V and 7 bases at J, with 10 bases between. CDR3 coding DNA: TGTGCCAGCAGTTCGAACGGTGAGCAGTACTTC. Its protein product is CASSSNGEQYF.

The rearrangement joins TRBV5-5 to TRBJ1-5; unclear D gene. Germline assignment: CDR1 SGHKS and CDR2 YYEKEE (reference sequence). The CDR3 runs to 15 residues. V gave up 2 bases and J gave up 4 bases, with 13 bases separating them. CDR3 DNA: TGTGCCAGCAGCTTAGCGGTTCGCAGTAATCAGCCCCAGCATTTT. Protein product: CASSLAVRSNQPQHF.

The rearrangement joins TRBV5-1 to TRBJ2-1, with D tentatively TRBD1 (6 bases). V was pared by 0 bases and J by 10 bases, with 8 bases between. The germline gives CDR1 SGHRS, CDR2 YFSETQ. The CDR3 sequence is 12 residues long. CDR3 sequence reads: CASSLAQGEQFF. For the CDR3, the DNA is TGCGCCAGCAGCTTGGCTCAGGGGGAGCAGTTCTTC. Using reference TRBV5-1 and TRBJ2-1 for the parts outside the CDR3, the full variable domain is KAGVTQTPRYLIKTRGQQVTLSCSPISGHRSVSWYQQTPGQGLQFLFEYFSETQRNKGNFPGRFSGRQFSNSRSEMNVSTLELGDSALYLCASSLAQGEQFFGPGTRLTVL.

This clone showed up just once. The V gene is TRBV7-9, the J gene TRBJ1-2; weak D call: TRBD1 (5 bases). CDR1 is SEHNR and CDR2 is FQNEAQ in the germline V gene (reference sequence). The CDR3 runs to 11 residues. Trimming pared 5 bases from V and 4 bases from J, leaving 5 bases between. CDR3 region: CASSTGYGYTF. DNA for the CDR3: TGTGCCAGCAGCACAGGCTATGGCTACACCTTC.

The chain joins TRBV5-6 to TRBJ2-3; D remains unclear. CDR1 is SGHDT and CDR2 is YYEEEE in the germline V gene. This CDR3 region has 16 residues. With 4 bases removed from V and 4 bases from J, the gap between germline ends came to 19 bases. CDR3 protein: CASSKKTGSIPDTQYF. DNA of the CDR3: TGTGCCAGCAGCAAGAAAACGGGTAGCATTCCAGATACGCAGTATTTT.

The chain has TRBV21-1 and TRBJ2-7; the D call of TRBD1 is as the table states it, not checked on the DNA. TRBV21-1 is designated a pseudogene. The CDR3 loop spans 16 amino acids. CDR3 residues: CASSHRTGVTIYEQYF. CDR3 DNA: TGTGCCAGCAGCCACCGGACAGGGGTCACTATCTACGAGCAGTACTTC.

Only one count was recorded for this clone. The chain uses TRBV5-6 and TRBJ2-1, with 9 bases aligning to TRBD2. V shed 0 bases and J 2 bases; nucleotides not matched to a gene: 6. CDR3 length: 17 residues. Germline values: CDR1 SGHDT, CDR2 YYEEEE. Here the CDR3 DNA reads TGTGCCAGCAGCTTGGCTCGTCTAGCGGGACCCTACAATGAGCAGTTCTTC. Its translation is CASSLARLAGPYNEQFF.

This chain joins TRBV6-1 and TRBJ1-5; TRBD1 matches at 7 bases. Germline CDR1 reads MNHNS; CDR2 reads SASEGT. Trimming cost V 10 bases and J 3 bases; bases outside gene matches: 9. The CDR3 extends over 14 amino acids. This CDR3 reads CATVTGHINQPQHF. In nucleotides, the CDR3 is TGTGCCACCGTGACAGGGCACATCAATCAGCCCCAGCATTTT.

In the case of this clone: Mismatch with germline at one junction end may stem from a read error. The rearrangement links TRBV29-1 to TRBJ1-5; 8 nucleotides line up with TRBD1. This CDR3 has 13 residues. Germline CDR1 and CDR2: SQVTM and ANQGSEA. The CDR3 loop is CSVEAGGGQPQHF. The CDR3 DNA reads as TGCAGCGTAGAAGCAGGGGGCGGCCAGCCCCAGCATTTT.

Of note for this clone: The junction departs from the called germline gene at one end, perhaps through a read error. This chain links TRBV20-1 with TRBJ1-5, with 7 bases fitting TRBD1. The germline V gene encodes CDR1 DFQATT and CDR2 SNEGSKA (reference sequence). This CDR3 is built from 10 residues. CDR3 loop: CSARGGTEYF. The CDR3 region has the DNA TGCAGTGCTAGAGGGGGGACAGAATATTTT.

The chain uses TRBV2 and TRBJ2-3, with D unresolved. V lost 4 bases and J lost 3, with 8 bases in between. Germline CDR1 and CDR2: SNHLY and FYNNEI. The CDR3 is 13 amino acids. In nucleotides, the CDR3 is TGTGCCAGCAGTGCCAGTCTAACAGATACGCAGTATTTT. Translation: CASSASLTDTQYF.

J is TRBJ1-1 and V is TRBV5-6; D remains unclear. CDR1 is SGHDT and CDR2 is YYEEEE in the germline V gene. This CDR3 has 13 residues. The V end was cut by 4 bases, the J end by 4 bases, with 11 bases between. The CDR3 DNA reads TGTGCCAGCAGCCCATCGCCGATCACTGAAGCTTTCTTT. Translated: CASSPSPITEAFF.

This clone was recorded once. This rearrangement joins TRBV6-5 to TRBJ1-1; no firm D call. The CDR3 is made up of 13 amino acids. Germline V gene data show CDR1 as MNHEY and CDR2 as SVGAGI. V gave up 6 bases and J gave up 1 base, with 9 bases separating them. In nucleotides, the CDR3 is TGTGCCAGCAGCCGAAAGAGGAACACTGAAGCTTTCTTT. This translates into CASSRKRNTEAFF.

This chain joins TRBV5-1 and TRBJ2-7; D gene ambiguous. Per germline, CDR1 SGHRS and CDR2 YFSETQ. This CDR3 contains 13 residues. Trimming removed 4 bases from V and 2 bases from J, with 10 bases in between. Written as DNA, the CDR3 is TGCGCCAGCAGCGGACGGCCAGCCTACGAGCAGTACTTC. Translation: CASSGRPAYEQYF.

The chain has TRBV9 and TRBJ1-2; the match to TRBD1 covers 7 bases. This CDR3 comprises 14 residues. Germline CDR1 is SGDLS and CDR2 is YYNGEE. The J segment lost 4 bases and the V segment lost 4 bases, leaving 7 bases of the junction unmatched. The CDR3 loop reads CASSPLTGPYGYTF. The CDR3 bases are TGTGCCAGCAGCCCGCTGACAGGGCCCTATGGCTACACCTTC. Full variable domain (outside the CDR3, taken from reference TRBV9 and TRBJ1-2): DSGVTQTPKHLITATGQRVTLRCSPRSGDLSVYWYQQSLDQGLQFLIQYYNGEERAKGNILERFSAQQFPDLHSELNLSSLELGDSALYFCASSPLTGPYGYTFGSGTRLTVV.

With regard to this clone: A read error may produce the germline difference seen at one junction end. CDR3 region: CASGDKGVSGANVLTF. CDR3 coding DNA: TGTGCCAGCGGTGACAAGGGGGTCTCTGGGGCCAACGTCCTGACTTTC. V is TRBV2 and J is TRBJ2-6, with D possibly being TRBD1 (6 bases). Germline V gene data show CDR1 as SNHLY and CDR2 as FYNNEI. This CDR3 comprises 16 residues.

The chain employs TRBV18 and TRBJ1-1; D remains unclear. CDR1 and CDR2 (germline): KGHSH, LQKENI. The CDR3 covers 14 residues. V lost 4 bases, J lost 2 bases, and 11 bases lay in between. CDR3 region: CASSLGRPNTEAFF. CDR3 DNA: TGTGCCAGCTCACTCGGACGGCCTAACACTGAAGCTTTCTTT. The variable domain in full, completed from reference TRBV18 and TRBJ1-1, reads NAGVMQNPRHLVRRRGQEARLRCSPMKGHSHVYWYRQLPEEGLKFMVYLQKENIIDESGMPKERFSAEFPKEGPSILRIQQVVRGDSAAYFCASSLGRPNTEAFFGQGTRLTVV.

The chain links TRBV2 to TRBJ2-7; TRBD2 matches at 15 bases. The CDR3 extends over 14 amino acids. CDR1 and CDR2 from the germline V gene are SNHLY and FYNNEI. V lost 9 bases and J lost 4; bases outside the gene matches: 4. CDR3 sequence reads: CASRGLAGGYEQYF. The CDR3 DNA is TGTGCCAGTAGGGGACTAGCGGGAGGTTACGAGCAGTACTTC.

This clone was seen a few times. The rearrangement links TRBV7-9 to TRBJ1-2, with D uncertain. V shed 3 bases and J shed 1 base, with 3 bases lying between them. In germline, CDR1 is SEHNR, CDR2 FQNEAQ (reference sequence). CDR3 length: 12 amino acids. CDR3 loop: CASSFDNYGYTF. As DNA, the CDR3 is TGTGCCAGCAGCTTCGATAACTATGGCTACACCTTC.

V gene TRBV14 combines with J gene TRBJ2-1; D is perhaps TRBD2 (6 bases). The CDR3 spans 16 residues. Trimming took 0 bases from V and 0 from J, leaving 9 bases between them. Per the germline V gene, CDR1 is SGHDN and CDR2 is FVKESK. The CDR3 region is CASSQDSGGSYNEQFF. The CDR3 bases are TGTGCCAGCAGCCAAGATAGCGGAGGCTCCTACAATGAGCAGTTCTTC.

The chain carries TRBV4-1 and TRBJ1-5, with 8 nucleotides matching TRBD1. This CDR3 is built from 16 residues. The germline gives CDR1 MGHRA, CDR2 YSYEKL. Trimming removed 0 bases from V and 4 bases from J; junction bases left unmatched: 5. DNA for the CDR3: TGCGCCAGCAGCCAAGAGGGGACAGGAGTTAATCAGCCCCAGCATTTT. Protein sequence: CASSQEGTGVNQPQHF.

This rearrangement joins TRBV7-9 to TRBJ2-3, with 13 nucleotides matching TRBD2. CDR3 length equals 16 residues. Germline-derived CDR1 and CDR2 are SEHNR and FQNEAQ (reference sequence). With V trimmed by 4 bases and J by 2 bases, 3 bases remained unmatched. The CDR3 DNA follows: TGTGCCAGCAGCTCCGGACTAGCGGGGGCCACAGATACGCAGTATTTT. Encoded protein: CASSSGLAGATDTQYF.

The V call is TRBV7-9, the J call TRBJ2-2; no definite D call. V shed 7 bases and J shed 2 bases, with 20 bases lying between them. Germline V gene data show CDR1 as SEHNR and CDR2 as FQNEAQ (reference sequence). This CDR3 has 17 residues. Written as DNA, the CDR3 is TGTGCCAGCACCCGATACCTCGGGCAGAACAACACCGGGGAGCTGTTTTTT. Translated: CASTRYLGQNNTGELFF.

Note on this clone: The same CDR3 can be traced to other DNA sequences in this sample. V is TRBV18 and J is TRBJ2-2; 9 bases line up with TRBD1. This CDR3 is built from 16 residues. Germline V lookup: CDR1 KGHSH, CDR2 LQKENI. J lost 1 base, V lost 3 bases, and 3 bases had no gene match. CDR3 residues: CASSPPTGGNTGELFF. The CDR3 DNA is TGTGCCAGCTCACCCCCGACAGGGGGGAACACCGGGGAGCTGTTTTTT.

This sequence joins TRBV6-1 and TRBJ2-7, with D perhaps matching TRBD2 (5 bases). The length of the CDR3 is 11 residues. In germline, CDR1 is MNHNS, CDR2 SASEGT. The V end lost 5 bases, the J end lost 10 bases, and 12 bases lay between the germline ends. The CDR3: CASSYQEAQYF. CDR3 DNA sequence: TGTGCCAGCAGTTACCAGGAGGCCCAGTACTTC.

The chain links TRBV10-1 to TRBJ1-4; tentatively, D is TRBD1 (5 bases). The germline V and J ends were trimmed by 0 bases and 6 bases, with 11 bases remaining between them. Germline V gene data show CDR1 as WNHNN and CDR2 as SYGVQD (reference sequence). The CDR3 is made up of 15 amino acids. CDR3 nucleotide sequence: TGCGCCAGCAGTGAGTCGATCAGGGTAGATGAAAAACTGTTTTTT. Translating it yields CASSESIRVDEKLFF.

The chain combines TRBV6-5 with TRBJ2-7; D gene uncertain. The CDR3 contains 13 residues. Germline-derived CDR1 and CDR2 are MNHEY and SVGAGI. V shed 4 bases and J shed 2 bases, with 9 bases lying between them. The CDR3 sequence is CASSSRAPYEQYF. The CDR3 nucleotides read TGTGCCAGCAGTTCCCGGGCTCCCTACGAGCAGTACTTC.